The 25 T cell receptor beta chains below come from one sample, sequenced in a study of blood T cell repertoires in COVID-19. TCRdb keeps only in-frame clones here, not all; method: immunoSEQ multiplex PCR. This sample has roughly 360,000 clones, with 70% to 90% found just once. Sequencing was performed on PBMCs or T cells enriched from blood (not recorded which). Source of these receptors: a woman aged 25 to 39 with acute COVID-19.

The genes are TRBV6-5 and TRBJ2-5; D perhaps matches TRBD2 (6 bases). V lost 6 bases and J lost 5, with 19 bases in between. The germline CDR1 and CDR2 sequences are MNHEY and SVGAGI. The length of the CDR3 is 15 residues. The CDR3 here is CASRPRRGLVETQYF. CDR3 nucleotide sequence: TGTGCCAGCAGGCCCCGACGGGGGTTGGTGGAGACCCAGTACTTC.

The chain is built from TRBV23-1 and TRBJ1-6; 7 bases agree with TRBD1. TRBV23-1 is an ORF, with its function uncertain. The CDR3 is 15 residues long. J was trimmed by 7 bases and V by 6 bases; bases with no gene match: 9. The CDR3 is CASRTLQGRNSPLHF. The CDR3 nucleotides are TGCGCCAGCAGAACACTACAGGGGAGGAATTCACCCCTCCACTTT.

CDR3 bases: TGTGCCAGCAGCCAAGGGTCGGGGGGACATGAGCAGTTCTTC. Protein product: CASSQGSGGHEQFF. V is TRBV3-1 (or the pseudogene TRBV3-2) and J is TRBJ2-1, with 7 nucleotides matching TRBD2. There are 14 residues in the CDR3. Trimming at V came to 1 base and at J to 8 bases, leaving 5 bases not matched to a gene. Germline V gene lookup returns CDR1 LGHDT and CDR2 YNNKEL (reference sequence).

The gene calls are TRBV3-1 (or the pseudogene TRBV3-2) and TRBJ2-3, with 7 bases lining up with TRBD2. Germline assignment: CDR1 LGHDT and CDR2 YNNKEL (reference sequence). The ends lost 2 bases at V and 8 bases at J; junction bases unmatched: 10. This CDR3 comprises 15 residues. CDR3 coding DNA: TGTGCCAGCAGCCAAATCGGGGGGAAAGTGGGTACGCAGTATTTT. Amino acid sequence: CASSQIGGKVGTQYF.

J is TRBJ2-2 and V is TRBV6-5; 7 bases match TRBD1. V lost 6 bases to trimming and J lost 4 bases; unmatched junction nucleotides: 5. This CDR3 has 14 amino acids. Germline CDR1 reads MNHEY; CDR2 reads SVGAGI. The CDR3 DNA sequence: TGTGCCAGCAGACAGGGGAGTCCCACCGGGGAGCTGTTTTTT. It is translated as CASRQGSPTGELFF.

The chain employs TRBV20-1 and TRBJ1-1, with a weak D call TRBD1 (5 bases). The germline CDR1 and CDR2 sequences are DFQATT and SNEGSKA (reference sequence). Trimming left V 6 bases short and J 10 bases short, with 15 bases between. The CDR3 consists of 11 residues. The CDR3 DNA follows: TGCAGTGCCCCGGCTGTCGGGGGAGCTTTCTTT. Its protein is CSAPAVGGAFF.

This chain links TRBV6-4 with TRBJ2-6; 11 nucleotides line up with TRBD1. The CDR3 loop spans 17 amino acids. Germline V gene sequence: CDR1 MRHNA, CDR2 SNTAGT. J lost 2 bases, V lost 2 bases, and 2 bases had no gene match. The CDR3, as DNA: TGTGCCAGCAGTGACGTGGACAGGGGGCCTGGGGCCAACGTCCTGACTTTC. Protein sequence: CASSDVDRGPGANVLTF.

The rearrangement uses TRBV24-1 and TRBJ2-7, with TRBD1 identical over 7 bases. Looked up from germline, CDR1 is KGHDR and CDR2 is SFDVKD. This CDR3 has 12 residues. With V trimmed by 4 bases and J by 4 bases, 0 bases remained unmatched. CDR3 sequence reads: CATSDRGYEQYF. The CDR3 coding sequence is TGTGCCACCAGTGACAGGGGGTACGAGCAGTACTTC.

The V gene is TRBV5-1, the J gene TRBJ2-1; 8 positions match TRBD2. CDR1 is SGHRS, CDR2 YFSETQ, per germline. V lost 5 bases and J lost 0; bases outside the gene matches: 4. The CDR3 runs 15 residues. The CDR3 loop is CASRVSGGSYNEQFF. CDR3 DNA sequence: TGCGCCAGCAGGGTGAGCGGGGGCTCCTACAATGAGCAGTTCTTC. Full variable domain (missing parts from reference TRBV5-1 and TRBJ2-1): KAGVTQTPRYLIKTRGQQVTLSCSPISGHRSVSWYQQTPGQGLQFLFEYFSETQRNKGNFPGRFSGRQFSNSRSEMNVSTLELGDSALYLCASRVSGGSYNEQFFGPGTRLTVL.

On this clone itself: Germline and junction disagree at one end, which may indicate a read error. The J gene is TRBJ1-1, the V gene TRBV19, with 10 bases aligning to TRBD1. In germline, CDR1 is LNHDA, CDR2 SQIVND (reference sequence). CDR3 size: 13 residues. The CDR3 loop is CASRVPGQGPQVF. CDR3 in DNA: TGTGCCAGTAGAGTACCGGGACAGGGGCCCCAGGTCTTT.

V and J are TRBV5-5 and TRBJ1-1, with no clear D. The CDR3 covers 14 residues. The germline CDR1 and CDR2 sequences are SGHKS and YYEKEE (reference sequence). Deletions cut 1 base from V and 1 base from J, with 8 bases between. The CDR3 DNA reads TGTGCCAGCAGCTTGTCCATCAGGAACACTGAAGCTTTCTTT. Translation: CASSLSIRNTEAFF.

V gene TRBV4-3 combines with J gene TRBJ2-3; the D gene is possibly TRBD2 (5 bases). V was clipped by 6 bases and J by 8 bases, with 18 bases between them. The CDR3 consists of 14 residues. Per the germline V gene, CDR1 is LGHNA and CDR2 is YSLEER. The CDR3 protein is CASRDSTSVATQYF. Written as DNA, the CDR3 is TGCGCCAGCAGGGACTCGACTTCAGTGGCTACGCAGTATTTT.

The chain combines TRBV7-9 with TRBJ1-1; TRBD1 matches 8 bases. Germline assignment: CDR1 SEHNR and CDR2 FQNEAQ (reference sequence). This CDR3 has 13 amino acids. V shed 5 bases and J 8 bases; nucleotides not matched to a gene: 7. DNA for the CDR3: TGTGCCAGCAGCCAACAGGGGGGCTTCGAAGCTTTCTTT. Its translation: CASSQQGGFEAFF.

V is TRBV29-1 and J is TRBJ1-2; D unresolved. The CDR3 is made up of 13 amino acids. V was clipped by 7 bases and J by 1 base, with 13 bases between them. Germline assignment: CDR1 SQVTM and CDR2 ANQGSEA. CDR3 DNA sequence: TGCAGCGCACGTACAGAACGTAACTATGGCTACACCTTC. It is translated as CSARTERNYGYTF.

CDR3 sequence reads: CASSSGTSGYEQYF. CDR3 DNA sequence: TGCGCCAGCAGCTCAGGGACTAGCGGCTACGAGCAGTACTTC. The chain links TRBV5-1 to TRBJ2-7, with 11 bases aligning to TRBD2. This CDR3 contains 14 residues. Germline V gene data show CDR1 as SGHRS and CDR2 as YFSETQ. V dropped 3 bases and J dropped 3; count of bases not matched to a gene: 2.

This clone was seen a single time. At the DNA level, this CDR3 is encoded by other sequences in the same sample as well. The chain recombines TRBV5-6 with TRBJ1-5; D not resolved. This CDR3 spans 13 amino acids. Trimming stripped 3 bases from V and 2 bases from J, with 6 bases between. Germline V gene lookup returns CDR1 SGHDT and CDR2 YYEEEE. The chain's CDR3 is CASSSGGNQPQHF. DNA for the CDR3: TGTGCCAGCAGCTCAGGTGGCAATCAGCCCCAGCATTTT.

V usage is TRBV4-1 and J usage is TRBJ2-5; tentatively, D is TRBD1 (5 bases). The CDR3 spans 16 residues. Trimming took 0 bases from V and 4 from J, leaving 15 bases between them. Germline-derived CDR1 and CDR2 are MGHRA and YSYEKL. In nucleotides, the CDR3 is TGCGCCAGCAGCCAAGAATGGGCAGGGTGGGGAGAGACCCAGTACTTC. It encodes CASSQEWAGWGETQYF.

V and J are TRBV15 and TRBJ2-7; 7 bases line up with TRBD1. The CDR3 contains 15 residues. The V gene end was trimmed by 1 base and the J gene end by 1 base; junction bases not matched to a gene: 4. Germline V gene lookup returns CDR1 LNHNV and CDR2 YYDKDF (reference sequence). CDR3 nucleotides: TGTGCCACCAGCAGAGCCCCGACAGGGTCCTACGAGCAGTACTTC. It translates to CATSRAPTGSYEQYF.

The chain employs TRBV7-8 and TRBJ2-7; a weak D match, TRBD1 (6 bases). The CDR3 spans 14 residues. The germline gives CDR1 SGHVS, CDR2 FQNEAQ. V was shortened by 6 bases and J by 3 bases, with 15 bases between the two germline ends. The CDR3 is CASSPRTVLYEQYF. The CDR3 region has the DNA TGTGCCAGCAGTCCGAGGACAGTCCTCTACGAGCAGTACTTC. Based on the CDR3 plus reference TRBV7-8 and TRBJ2-7, the full variable domain is GAGVSQSPRYKVAKRGQDVALRCDPISGHVSLFWYQQALGQGPEFLTYFQNEAQLDKSGLPSDRFFAERPEGSVSTLKIQRTQQEDSAVYLCASSPRTVLYEQYFGPGTRLTVT.

The V gene is TRBV19, the J gene TRBJ1-4; unclear D gene. The CDR3 spans 21 residues. V was cut by 3 bases and J by 8 bases, with 34 bases left in between. CDR1 is LNHDA and CDR2 is SQIVND in the germline V gene (reference sequence). As DNA, the CDR3 is TGTGCCAGTAGTATCAGCGGGGTCGGACCCCGAAAGGACCCGAGAGGGGAAAAACTGTTTTTT. Amino acid sequence: CASSISGVGPRKDPRGEKLFF.

J is TRBJ2-1 and V is TRBV5-4; 8 nucleotides line up with TRBD2. The V segment lost 4 bases and the J segment 9 bases; nucleotides outside the gene matches: 18. In germline, CDR1 is SGHNT, CDR2 YYREEE (reference sequence). The CDR3 spans 17 residues. The CDR3 loop is CASSRLGSGGARVEQFF. CDR3 in DNA: TGTGCCAGCAGCCGCCTCGGCTCCGGGGGGGCACGGGTTGAGCAGTTCTTC.

The chain couples TRBV7-2 to TRBJ1-1; D may be TRBD1 (5 bases). The CDR3 has 13 amino acids. The germline gives CDR1 SGHTA, CDR2 FQGNSA. V was pared by 5 bases and J by 0 bases, with 7 bases between. CDR3 sequence reads: CASSRGVNTEAFF. In nucleotides, the CDR3 is TGTGCCAGCAGCAGGGGCGTGAACACTGAAGCTTTCTTT. Combining the CDR3 with reference TRBV7-2 and TRBJ1-1 gives the whole variable domain GAGVSQSPSNKVTEKGKDVELRCDPISGHTALYWYRQSLGQGLEFLIYFQGNSAPDKSGLPSDRFSAERTGGSVSTLTIQRTQQEDSAVYLCASSRGVNTEAFFGQGTRLTVV.

The V and J genes are TRBV2 and TRBJ1-3, with no clear D. Germline CDR1 is SNHLY and CDR2 is FYNNEI. The V and J ends lost 0 bases and 1 base respectively, with 7 bases between them. The CDR3 is 15 amino acids. For the CDR3, the DNA is TGTGCCAGCAGTGAAGCGGGCTTTTCTGGAAACACCATATATTTT. It yields the protein CASSEAGFSGNTIYF.

This chain joins TRBV11-3 and TRBJ2-7; a possible D gene is TRBD2 (6 bases). V gave up 1 base and J gave up 0 bases, with 7 bases separating them. The CDR3 consists of 14 residues. The V gene's germline CDR1 is SGHNT and CDR2 YENEEA. As DNA, the CDR3 is TGTGCCAGCAGCTTAGGCGGGGCCTCCTACGAGCAGTACTTC. This encodes CASSLGGASYEQYF.

V and J are TRBV6-5 and TRBJ1-2; 8 bases match TRBD1. Germline loops: CDR1 MNHEY, CDR2 SVGAGI. With V trimmed by 6 bases and J by 5 bases, 11 bases remained unmatched. There are 15 residues in the CDR3. In nucleotides, the CDR3 is TGTGCCAGCAGGGACAGGGCCCTGGGGATATATGGCTACACCTTC. Translation: CASRDRALGIYGYTF.